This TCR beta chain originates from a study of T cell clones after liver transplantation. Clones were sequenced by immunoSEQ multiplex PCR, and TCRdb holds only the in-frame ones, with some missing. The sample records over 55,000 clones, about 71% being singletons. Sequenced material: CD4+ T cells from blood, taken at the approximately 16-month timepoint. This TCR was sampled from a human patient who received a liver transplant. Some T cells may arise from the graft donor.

The CDR3 loop is CASSQQGSWSGNTIYF. As DNA, the CDR3 is TGTGCCAGCAGCCAACAGGGATCCTGGTCTGGAAACACCATATATTTT. The gene calls are TRBV6-6 and TRBJ1-3; a weak D match, TRBD1 (6 bases). V lost 6 bases, J lost 1 base, and 16 bases lay in between. The germline CDR1 and CDR2 sequences are MNHNY and SVGAGI (reference sequence). The CDR3 sequence is 16 residues long.